This entry concerns a single T cell receptor (beta chain). Trimming shortened V by 1 base and J by 4 bases, and 10 bases separated the two germline ends. Germline CDR1 and CDR2: SEHNR and FQNEAQ (reference sequence). The CDR3 covers 14 residues. This entry belongs to a study of blood T cell repertoires in COVID-19. TCRdb's copy holds only in-frame clones and misses some; the assay was immunoSEQ multiplex PCR. Here the sample spans 250,000 to 350,000 clones, around 89% being singletons. Sequenced: PBMCs or T cells enriched from blood (not recorded which). This sequence originates from a woman aged 50 to 65 who had recovered from COVID-19. V and J are TRBV7-9 and TRBJ1-1, with D unclear. In nucleotides, the CDR3 is TGTGCCAGCAGCTTAGATGGGCCAGGCACTGAAGCTTTCTTT. It translates to CASSLDGPGTEAFF.